The 10 T cell receptor beta chains below come from one sample, sequenced in a study of shared clonotypes between healthy human individuals. TCRdb's table, derived via immunoSEQ multiplex PCR, lists solely in-frame clones and lacks some. The sample yields a few million clones, about 90% seen once. Sequencing was carried out using naive CD4+ T cells from PBMCs. Subset here: CD45RA+ positively selected. These receptors came from a man aged 18 to 30 in good health. Some clones in this sample may be carry-over from other donors' samples.

The chain couples TRBV5-1 to TRBJ1-4; D gene uncertain. The V end was cut by 5 bases, the J end by 3 bases, with 11 bases between. CDR1 SGHRS and CDR2 YFSETQ come from the germline V gene. The CDR3 runs 14 residues. The CDR3 DNA follows: TGCGCCAGCAGTAGCGGGAATGCTAATGAAAAACTGTTTTTT. Residues: CASSSGNANEKLFF.

The chain is built from TRBV5-4 and TRBJ1-5, with D perhaps TRBD1 (5 bases). This CDR3 has 13 residues. The germline V gene has CDR1 SGHNT and CDR2 YYREEE (reference sequence). Trimming shortened V by 1 base and J by 6 bases, and 8 bases separated the two germline ends. CDR3 amino acids: CASSLFGGQPQHF. CDR3 DNA sequence: TGTGCCAGCAGCTTGTTTGGGGGTCAGCCCCAGCATTTT.

The V and J genes are TRBV28 and TRBJ2-4; 7 bases match TRBD2. Germline V gene data show CDR1 as MDHEN and CDR2 as SYDVKM. V lost 5 bases, J lost 0 bases, and 4 bases stayed unmatched. The CDR3 loop spans 15 amino acids. The CDR3 sequence is CASSPGLQAKNIQYF. The CDR3 region has the DNA TGTGCCAGCAGTCCGGGACTACAAGCCAAAAACATTCAGTACTTC.

The chain couples TRBV5-1 to TRBJ2-5, with D unclear. This CDR3 comprises 14 residues. The V and J ends lost 4 bases and 0 bases respectively, with 10 bases between them. In germline, CDR1 is SGHRS, CDR2 YFSETQ. The chain's CDR3 is CASSLIPDQETQYF. CDR3 nucleotides: TGCGCCAGCAGCCTGATCCCAGACCAAGAGACCCAGTACTTC.

The J gene is TRBJ2-1, the V gene TRBV25-1; TRBD2 agrees at 8 bases. J gave up 9 bases and V 3 bases, and 7 bases lay outside the gene matches. CDR1 is MGHDK, CDR2 SYGVNS, per germline. The CDR3 has 14 amino acids. The chain's CDR3 is CASSDMLAGVEQFF. CDR3 in DNA: TGTGCCAGCAGTGACATGCTAGCGGGTGTTGAGCAGTTCTTC.

This clone was seen only a few times. The same CDR3 is also encoded by other DNA sequences in this sample. V gene TRBV18 combines with J gene TRBJ1-1; D not certain. Germline V gene lookup returns CDR1 KGHSH and CDR2 LQKENI. Deletions cut 6 bases from V and 2 bases from J, with 10 bases between. CDR3 length: 13 residues. In DNA, the CDR3 is TGTGCCAGCTCCCCTACGGTAAACACTGAAGCTTTCTTT. This encodes CASSPTVNTEAFF.

The CDR3 loop reads CASGYGGTPGYF. The CDR3 DNA follows: TGTGCCAGCGGTTACGGGGGGACCCCGGGCTACTTC. The J gene is TRBJ2-5, the V gene TRBV27; 7 bases are a match to TRBD2. The CDR3 totals 12 residues. V lost 8 bases and J lost 14; bases outside the gene matches: 14. In germline, CDR1 is MNHEY, CDR2 SMNVEV (reference sequence).

The rearrangement links TRBV28 to TRBJ1-2, with D hard to call. The CDR3 spans 14 residues. The ends were cut back, 5 bases at V and 4 bases at J, with 14 bases in the middle. CDR1 MDHEN and CDR2 SYDVKM come from the germline V gene. This chain's CDR3 is CASSQISRFYGYTF. In DNA form, the CDR3 reads TGTGCCAGCAGTCAAATCTCCAGATTCTATGGCTACACCTTC.

The rearrangement uses TRBV7-3 and TRBJ1-1, with D maybe TRBD1 (5 bases). CDR3 size: 16 residues. Germline V gene data show CDR1 as SGHTA and CDR2 as FQGTGA. The V gene lost 0 bases and the J gene lost 0 bases, with 11 bases spanning the gap. This CDR3 reads CASSLTHGGVNTEAFF. CDR3 DNA: TGTGCCAGCAGCTTAACCCACGGAGGGGTGAACACTGAAGCTTTCTTT.

The chain recombines TRBV6-5 with TRBJ1-5; D may be TRBD1 (6 bases). Trimming took 4 bases from V and 2 from J, leaving 15 bases between them. Per the germline V gene, CDR1 is MNHEY and CDR2 is SVGAGI. The CDR3 sequence is 16 residues long. The CDR3 protein is CASSLNRAGGNQPQHF. In DNA, the CDR3 is TGTGCCAGCAGTTTAAACAGGGCGGGCGGCAATCAGCCCCAGCATTTT.